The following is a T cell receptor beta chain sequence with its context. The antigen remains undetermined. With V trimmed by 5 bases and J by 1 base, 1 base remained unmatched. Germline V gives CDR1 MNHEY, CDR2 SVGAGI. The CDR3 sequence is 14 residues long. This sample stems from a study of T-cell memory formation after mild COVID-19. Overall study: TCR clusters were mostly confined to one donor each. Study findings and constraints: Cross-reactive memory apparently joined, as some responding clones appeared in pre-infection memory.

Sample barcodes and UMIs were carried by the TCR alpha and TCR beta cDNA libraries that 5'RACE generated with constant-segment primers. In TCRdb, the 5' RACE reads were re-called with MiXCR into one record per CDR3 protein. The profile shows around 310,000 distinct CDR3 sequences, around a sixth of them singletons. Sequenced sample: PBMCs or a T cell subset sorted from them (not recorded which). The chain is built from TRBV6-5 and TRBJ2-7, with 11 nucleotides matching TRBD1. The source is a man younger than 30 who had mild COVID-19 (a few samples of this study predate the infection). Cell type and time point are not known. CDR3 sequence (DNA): TGTGCCAGCAGTGGGACAGGGGGGTCCTACGAGCAGTACTTC. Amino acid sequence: CASSGTGGSYEQYF.